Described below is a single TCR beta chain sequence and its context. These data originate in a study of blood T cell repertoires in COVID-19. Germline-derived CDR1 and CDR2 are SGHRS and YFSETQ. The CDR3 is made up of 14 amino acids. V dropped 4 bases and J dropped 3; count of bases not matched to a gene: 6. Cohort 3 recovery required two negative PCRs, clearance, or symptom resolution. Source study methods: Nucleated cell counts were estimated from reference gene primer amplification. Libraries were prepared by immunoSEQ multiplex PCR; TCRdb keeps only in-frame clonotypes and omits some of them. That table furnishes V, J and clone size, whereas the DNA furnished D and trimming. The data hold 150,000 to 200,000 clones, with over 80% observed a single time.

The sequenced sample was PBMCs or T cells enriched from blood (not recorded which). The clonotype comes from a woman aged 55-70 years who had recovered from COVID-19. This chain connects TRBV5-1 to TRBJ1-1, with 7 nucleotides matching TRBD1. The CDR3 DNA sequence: TGCGCCAGCAGCATTCCGGGACAGCACACTGAAGCTTTCTTT. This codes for CASSIPGQHTEAFF.